This paragraph covers one TCR beta chain sequence. No antigen is known for it. Compared with germline, one end of the junction differs, possibly owing to a read error. These data are taken from a study of post-analysis software for immune sequencing data. Across the study: As for disease course, relapsing-remitting, secondary progressive and progressive-relapsing multiple sclerosis were all included.

TCR beta libraries were prepared from cDNA with unique molecular identifiers. cDNA molecules numbering roughly 500,000 came from roughly 1 to 10 million T cells. TCRdb reprocessed the PCR reads with MiXCR, giving one entry per CDR3 protein. The sample includes roughly 730,000 distinct CDR3 sequences, 25% to 30% of them seen just once. Study-wide results and caveats: Patients used about 5 TRBV segments, including TRBV5-6, TRBV5-1 and TRBV20-1, more often than controls. Comparison with controls showed significantly lower normalized Chao1 diversity in multiple sclerosis patients.

The germline gives CDR1 MNHEY, CDR2 SMNVEV (reference sequence). The CDR3 spans 15 residues. Material for sequencing was blood. This receptor was taken from a girl between 5 and 17 years old with multiple sclerosis. The chain uses TRBV27 and TRBJ2-5; 7 bases line up with TRBD1. CDR3 loop: CASNLVGQRQETQYF. The CDR3 DNA sequence: TGTGCCAGCAATTTAGTGGGACAGCGGCAAGAGACCCAGTACTTC.